One sample yielded the 10 T cell receptor beta chains listed below, sequenced in a study of OX40 agonist ivuxolimab in advanced cancers. TCRdb's copy holds only in-frame clones and misses some; the assay was immunoSEQ multiplex PCR. The repertoire holds roughly 30,000 clones, with roughly nine tenths as singletons. Sequenced here: CD4+ or CD8+ T cells sorted from blood, sampled in a trial of the OX40 agonist ivuxolimab. The receptors were gathered from an adult with an advanced solid tumor such as melanoma, head and neck, liver or kidney cancer.

The gene calls are TRBV23-1 and TRBJ2-5; a weak D match, TRBD1 (6 bases). TRBV23-1 is an ORF, and what it does is uncertain. The CDR3 is 16 residues long. The V gene lost 4 bases and the J gene lost 1 base, with 16 bases spanning the gap. In nucleotides, the CDR3 is TGCGCCAGCAGTCCGCACTCCAGGGGACCCCAAGAGACCCAGTACTTC. Protein sequence: CASSPHSRGPQETQYF.

There are many counts of this clone. The V gene is TRBV6-1, the J gene TRBJ2-1; 13 bases agree with TRBD2. Germline assignment: CDR1 MNHNS and CDR2 SASEGT. This CDR3 has 15 residues. Trimming removed 1 base from V and 9 bases from J; junction bases left unmatched: 3. As DNA, the CDR3 is TGTGCCAGCAGTGAAGGGACTAGCGGGAGTTTTGAGCAGTTCTTC. Its protein is CASSEGTSGSFEQFF.

The J gene is TRBJ1-5, the V gene TRBV6-5; D uncertain. Germline CDR1 is MNHEY and CDR2 is SVGAGI. The ends were cut back, 5 bases at V and 0 bases at J, with 5 bases in the middle. The CDR3 covers 13 residues. The CDR3 spells CASSGYSNQPQHF. The CDR3 DNA is TGTGCCAGCAGTGGGTATAGCAATCAGCCCCAGCATTTT.

This chain connects TRBV4-1 to TRBJ2-1; 12 bases line up with TRBD2. Germline assignment: CDR1 MGHRA and CDR2 YSYEKL. The CDR3 runs to 20 residues. The V segment lost 0 bases and the J segment 3 bases; nucleotides outside the gene matches: 12. CDR3 nucleotides: TGCGCCAGCAGCCAAGATAGGGCTAGCGGGAGGGATTGGGGCTACAATGAGCAGTTCTTC. It is translated as CASSQDRASGRDWGYNEQFF.

The chain has TRBV6-1 and TRBJ2-5; TRBD2 matches 9 bases. The J segment lost 0 bases and the V segment lost 1 base, leaving 0 bases of the junction unmatched. The CDR3 has 15 residues. Germline V gives CDR1 MNHNS, CDR2 SASEGT. CDR3: CASSEVAGDQETQYF. The CDR3 DNA is TGTGCCAGCAGTGAAGTAGCGGGAGACCAAGAGACCCAGTACTTC.

The genes are TRBV4-2 and TRBJ1-5; TRBD1 matches at 8 bases. V shed 2 bases and J 1 base; nucleotides not matched to a gene: 4. The CDR3 contains 16 residues. Germline assignment: CDR1 LGHNA and CDR2 YNFKEQ. The CDR3 spells CASSQRTGSSNQPQHF. In DNA form, the CDR3 reads TGTGCCAGCAGCCAACGGACAGGGTCGAGCAATCAGCCCCAGCATTTT.

V is TRBV9 and J is TRBJ2-2; D unresolved. Germline V gene lookup returns CDR1 SGDLS and CDR2 YYNGEE. V dropped 4 bases and J dropped 4 bases, with 8 bases sitting between them. The CDR3 sequence is 13 residues long. CDR3 sequence: CASSPHSTGELFF. The CDR3 region has the DNA TGTGCCAGCAGCCCACACAGCACCGGGGAGCTGTTTTTT.

CDR3 region: CASSRRLERKVRPTDTQYF. CDR3 DNA: TGTGCCAGCAGTCGCAGGCTGGAGCGGAAAGTGAGACCGACAGATACGCAGTATTTT. The V call is TRBV28, the J call TRBJ2-3; D possibly corresponds to TRBD2 (5 bases). V dropped 5 bases and J dropped 3 bases, with 27 bases sitting between them. This CDR3 spans 19 amino acids. Germline V gene lookup returns CDR1 MDHEN and CDR2 SYDVKM.

The J gene is TRBJ1-2, the V gene TRBV19; weak D call: TRBD1 (6 bases). The CDR3 runs 15 residues. The germline V gene encodes CDR1 LNHDA and CDR2 SQIVND (reference sequence). Trimming took off 0 bases at V and 5 bases at J, with 13 bases between the two ends. DNA for the CDR3: TGTGCCAGTAGTATAGATTTGGGGGGCGCGTATGGCTACACCTTC. Translation: CASSIDLGGAYGYTF.

This clone was observed once. The chain combines TRBV5-1 with TRBJ2-7; D unresolved. This CDR3 is built from 11 residues. Germline V CDR1 and CDR2: SGHRS, YFSETQ. V gave up 2 bases and J gave up 0 bases, with 0 bases separating them. The CDR3 bases are TGCGCCAGCAGCTTCTCCTACGAGCAGTACTTC. Protein: CASSFSYEQYF.